This entry lists 10 T cell receptor beta chains sequenced from one sample in a study of shared clonotypes between healthy human individuals. Libraries were prepared by immunoSEQ multiplex PCR; TCRdb keeps only in-frame clonotypes and omits some of them. The sample gives approximately 2.5 million clones, approximately 90% of which show up once; around 0.14% is in the top ten. Sequences were obtained from naive CD4+ T cells sorted from blood. Subset here: CD45RA+ positively selected. The receptor set was obtained from a man in his late teens or twenties in good health.

This clone has only one observation. The V call is TRBV28, the J call TRBJ1-6; maybe TRBD1 (5 bases). This CDR3 has 11 residues. Trimming left V 2 bases short and J 14 bases short, with 7 bases between. The germline V gene has CDR1 MDHEN and CDR2 SYDVKM. CDR3 in DNA: TGTGCCAGCAGTTTAGGGGGGGCCCTCCACTTT. Translation: CASSLGGALHF.

The chain couples TRBV6-1 to TRBJ2-1; D not resolved. Trimming took off 2 bases at V and 6 bases at J, with 5 bases between the two ends. The CDR3 has 12 amino acids. Germline CDR1 and CDR2: MNHNS and SASEGT. CDR3 sequence: CASSEQLNEQFF. In nucleotides, the CDR3 is TGTGCCAGCAGTGAACAGCTCAATGAGCAGTTCTTC.

On this clone itself: Different DNA sequences within this sample yield the same CDR3. This chain joins TRBV10-3 and TRBJ2-1; D is possibly TRBD2 (5 bases). This CDR3 is built from 11 residues. Germline CDR1 is ENHRY and CDR2 is SYGVKD. The V end lost 6 bases, the J end lost 5 bases, and 5 bases lay between the germline ends. Here the CDR3 reads CAIRGDNEQFF. The CDR3 nucleotides read TGTGCCATCAGGGGAGACAATGAGCAGTTCTTC.

This chain connects TRBV23-1 to TRBJ1-5; D remains unclear. TRBV23-1 is flagged as an ORF with uncertain function. V was clipped by 0 bases and J by 3 bases, with 9 bases between them. This CDR3 spans 15 amino acids. DNA of the CDR3: TGCGCCAGCAGTCAATCCTGGAGACCCAATCAGCCCCAGCATTTT. Amino acid sequence: CASSQSWRPNQPQHF.

The chain links TRBV6-6 to TRBJ2-1, with D possibly being TRBD1 (6 bases). The CDR3 length is 13 residues. V lost 6 bases and J lost 5, with 11 bases in between. Germline CDR1 is MNHNY and CDR2 is SVGAGI (reference sequence). The CDR3 here is CASRDSYNNEQFF. CDR3 nucleotides: TGTGCCAGCAGGGACAGCTACAACAATGAGCAGTTCTTC.

CDR3 coding DNA: TGCGCCAGCAGTACGGGTCAGCGGAATGAGCAGTTCTTC. Its protein is CASSTGQRNEQFF. The chain carries TRBV10-1 and TRBJ2-1, with D maybe TRBD2 (5 bases). The CDR3 spans 13 residues. The ends were cut back, 5 bases at V and 7 bases at J, with 12 bases in the middle. CDR1 is WNHNN and CDR2 is SYGVQD in the germline V gene (reference sequence).

The chain has TRBV19 and TRBJ1-2; TRBD1 might be the D (5 bases). Germline assignment: CDR1 LNHDA and CDR2 SQIVND (reference sequence). The CDR3 has 12 amino acids. V gave up 6 bases and J gave up 4 bases, with 9 bases separating them. CDR3 sequence (DNA): TGTGCCAGTAGCCGAGACAGCTATGGCTACACCTTC. Translation gives CASSRDSYGYTF.

V gene TRBV4-3 combines with J gene TRBJ1-3; TRBD1 might be the D (5 bases). Looked up from germline, CDR1 is LGHNA and CDR2 is YSLEER. The CDR3 sequence is 15 residues long. Trimming pared 3 bases from V and 0 bases from J, leaving 9 bases between. The CDR3 sequence: CASSQERGSGNTIYF. In DNA, the CDR3 is TGCGCCAGCAGCCAGGAGAGGGGCTCTGGAAACACCATATATTTT.

CDR3: CAGGAPPTYEQYF. Here the CDR3 DNA reads TGTGCCGGAGGAGCCCCCCCAACCTACGAGCAGTACTTC. The chain employs TRBV27 and TRBJ2-7; D may be TRBD2 (5 bases). Germline V CDR1 and CDR2: MNHEY, SMNVEV (reference sequence). Trimming removed 11 bases at V and 2 bases at J, with 16 bases between. The CDR3 is 13 amino acids.

This rearrangement joins TRBV10-3 to TRBJ2-2; perhaps D is TRBD1 or TRBD2 (6 bases each). The CDR3 is made up of 16 amino acids. Trimming took 7 bases from V and 2 from J, leaving 17 bases between them. The germline V gene encodes CDR1 ENHRY and CDR2 SYGVKD. The CDR3 DNA reads as TGTGCCATCACCCAGGCGGGACACGTAAACACCGGGGAGCTGTTTTTT. Protein product: CAITQAGHVNTGELFF.